One sample yielded the 15 T cell receptor beta chains listed below, sequenced in a study of cytomegalovirus exposure and HLA in healthy donors. Use of 60 Vbeta and 13 Jbeta primers characterized the PCR. Libraries were prepared by immunoSEQ multiplex PCR; TCRdb keeps only in-frame clonotypes and omits some of them. The table includes over 150,000 clones, roughly 76% detected once. The sample consisted of PBMCs. The receptors come from a woman between 45 and 65 years old in good health and CMV-seronegative.

The rearrangement uses TRBV27 and TRBJ1-1; TRBD1 is a possible D gene (5 bases). Germline V CDR1 and CDR2: MNHEY, SMNVEV (reference sequence). V was cut by 9 bases and J by 11 bases, with 19 bases left in between. This CDR3 region has 12 residues. The CDR3 DNA follows: TGTGCCAGTTCCGGGGGTTCGACTAGGGCTTTCTTT. The encoded protein is CASSGGSTRAFF.

This chain uses TRBV21-1 with TRBJ2-2; no check of the table's D call, TRBD1, against the DNA was made. TRBV21-1 is assigned pseudogene status. This CDR3 has 16 residues. The CDR3 loop is CASSKEPGQGAGELFF. In DNA form, the CDR3 reads TGTGCCAGCAGCAAAGAGCCGGGACAGGGCGCCGGGGAGCTGTTTTTT.

The chain links TRBV4-1 to TRBJ1-2; D might be TRBD1 (5 bases). Germline assignment: CDR1 MGHRA and CDR2 YSYEKL. The CDR3 is 13 amino acids. V gave up 4 bases and J gave up 8 bases, with 14 bases separating them. CDR3 in amino acids: CASSLTGEEGYTF. The CDR3 DNA sequence: TGCGCCAGCAGCCTTACAGGTGAGGAAGGCTACACCTTC.

This clone was detected once. The V call is TRBV6-5, the J call TRBJ1-2, with 8 positions matching TRBD1. This CDR3 region has 16 residues. The V segment lost 2 bases and the J segment 9 bases; nucleotides outside the gene matches: 14. Germline CDR1 is MNHEY and CDR2 is SVGAGI. The CDR3 loop is CASSYDPGQAFKSYTF. CDR3 DNA sequence: TGTGCCAGCAGTTACGATCCGGGACAGGCCTTCAAGAGCTACACCTTC.

V gene TRBV7-9 combines with J gene TRBJ1-5, with TRBD1 matching over 7 bases. Germline V gives CDR1 SEHNR, CDR2 FQNEAQ (reference sequence). V gave up 3 bases and J gave up 6 bases; unmatched junction bases: 5. The CDR3 is 14 residues long. CDR3: CASSLDRPSQPQHF. CDR3 in DNA: TGTGCCAGCAGCTTGGACAGGCCGAGTCAGCCCCAGCATTTT. The full variable domain, completed using reference TRBV7-9 and TRBJ1-5, is DTGVSQNPRHKITKRGQNVTFRCDPISEHNRLYWYRQTLGQGPEFLTYFQNEAQLEKSRLLSDRFSAERPKGSFSTLEIQRTEQGDSAMYLCASSLDRPSQPQHFGDGTRLSIL.

This clone was picked up a small number of times. This chain links TRBV2 with TRBJ2-7, with 7 bases lining up with TRBD1. The CDR3 length is 12 residues. CDR1 is SNHLY, CDR2 FYNNEI, per germline. The V segment lost 7 bases and the J segment 6 bases; nucleotides outside the gene matches: 6. Here the CDR3 DNA reads TGTGCCAGCACCGTCACAGGGGTCGAGCAGTACTTC. This translates into CASTVTGVEQYF.

V and J are TRBV10-2 and TRBJ2-7; TRBD2 matches at 9 bases. Trimming took 10 bases from V and 2 from J; bases not matched to a gene: 9. The V gene's germline CDR1 is WSHSY and CDR2 SAAADI. The CDR3 runs 14 residues. CDR3 protein: CATSMGLATYEQYF. The CDR3 DNA is TGCGCCACCTCGATGGGACTAGCCACCTACGAGCAGTACTTC.

The V and J genes are TRBV27 and TRBJ2-7, with D possibly TRBD1 on 6 matching bases. V dropped 7 bases and J dropped 2 bases, with 12 bases sitting between them. Germline CDR1 reads MNHEY; CDR2 reads SMNVEV (reference sequence). The CDR3 length is 13 residues. The CDR3 sequence: CASKPQGPYEQYF. The CDR3 DNA sequence: TGTGCCAGCAAGCCTCAGGGGCCCTACGAGCAGTACTTC.

This clone occurred a few times. The chain carries TRBV2 and TRBJ2-1, with 11 nucleotides matching TRBD2. V trimming: 4 bases; J trimming: 6 bases; junction bases outside the gene matches: 8. This CDR3 contains 16 residues. Germline lookup yields CDR1 SNHLY and CDR2 FYNNEI. The CDR3 DNA sequence: TGTGCCAGCAGTGCCACCGTAGCGGGGGGGCGCAATGAGCAGTTCTTC. Encoded protein: CASSATVAGGRNEQFF.

The V and J genes are TRBV18 and TRBJ2-3, with D possibly matching TRBD2 (6 bases). V gave up 2 bases and J gave up 4 bases, with 10 bases separating them. This CDR3 comprises 14 residues. Germline-derived CDR1 and CDR2 are KGHSH and LQKENI. The CDR3: CASSPTPGADTQYF. As DNA, the CDR3 is TGTGCCAGCTCACCAACGCCGGGGGCAGATACGCAGTATTTT.

The V and J genes are TRBV7-9 and TRBJ1-1; weak D call: TRBD1 (6 bases). V was cut by 5 bases and J by 11 bases, with 21 bases left in between. The CDR3 has 14 amino acids. From germline, CDR1 is SEHNR and CDR2 FQNEAQ (reference sequence). CDR3 nucleotide sequence: TGTGCCAGCAGCCGACGTGAAGAGAACAGGGAGGCTTTCTTT. Translating gives CASSRREENREAFF. Complete variable domain (other parts from reference TRBV7-9 and TRBJ1-1): DTGVSQNPRHKITKRGQNVTFRCDPISEHNRLYWYRQTLGQGPEFLTYFQNEAQLEKSRLLSDRFSAERPKGSFSTLEIQRTEQGDSAMYLCASSRREENREAFFGQGTRLTVV.

The chain combines TRBV2 with TRBJ2-1; 14 bases line up with TRBD2. Unmatched junction bases numbered 7, after V lost 6 bases and J lost 9 bases. This CDR3 is 15 amino acids long. CDR1 is SNHLY and CDR2 is FYNNEI in the germline V gene. This chain's CDR3 is CASRGLAGVVGEQFF. The DNA for the CDR3 is TGTGCCAGCAGGGGACTAGCGGGAGTGGTAGGTGAGCAGTTCTTC.

The chain is built from TRBV10-3 and TRBJ2-4; 9 bases agree with TRBD1. Trimming took 6 bases from V and 3 from J; bases not matched to a gene: 6. CDR3 length equals 15 residues. The V gene's germline CDR1 is ENHRY and CDR2 SYGVKD. The CDR3 DNA reads as TGTGCCATCAGGGGGGACAGGGAGGGCAAAAACATTCAGTACTTC. Protein: CAIRGDREGKNIQYF.

The genes are TRBV7-2 and TRBJ2-1; D not resolved. V lost 2 bases, J lost 10 bases, and 6 bases lay in between. CDR1 is SGHTA, CDR2 FQGNSA, per germline. The CDR3 is made up of 11 amino acids. The CDR3 is CASSLTNEQFF. DNA of the CDR3: TGTGCCAGCAGCTTAACAAACGAGCAGTTCTTC.

This chain connects TRBV28 to TRBJ2-3, with 7 bases lining up with TRBD1. The CDR3 totals 15 residues. V was clipped by 6 bases and J by 0 bases; unmatched bases: 6. Germline V gene sequence: CDR1 MDHEN, CDR2 SYDVKM. The CDR3 here is CASRRAGGSTDTQYF. The CDR3 region has the DNA TGTGCCAGCAGACGGGCAGGGGGTAGCACAGATACGCAGTATTTT.